In this sample, the clone carrying this T cell receptor (beta chain) turned up a few times. V lost 0 bases to trimming and J lost 0 bases, with 12 bases between them. CDR1 and CDR2 (germline): LGHNA, YNFKEQ. The CDR3 length is 16 residues. This sample was included in a study of blood T cell repertoires in COVID-19. Whole-study context: Nucleic acid was either cDNA or gDNA, and it came from T cells, B-cell-depleted T cells, or PBMCs.

The data were produced by immunoSEQ multiplex PCR, yet TCRdb's version contains in-frame clones alone and is incomplete. This table has about 280,000 clones, roughly 80% appearing once. The sequenced sample was PBMCs or T cells enriched from blood (not recorded which). The chain carries TRBV4-2 and TRBJ2-7; D is perhaps TRBD2 (6 bases). The TCR was taken from a man aged 35 to 55 who had been exposed to COVID-19. DNA for the CDR3: TGTGCCAGCAGCCAAGATCCAACGGGACTCTCCTACGAGCAGTACTTC. Amino acids: CASSQDPTGLSYEQYF.